The entry that follows covers one TCR beta chain sequence. An end of the junction does not agree with germline; a read error may underlie this. This entry belongs to a study of shared clonotypes between healthy human individuals. The overall study: Each donor's CD4 naive and CD4 memory cells filled three plates apiece, CD8 naive two, and CD8 memory one.

The CDR3 contains 16 residues. The germline CDR1 and CDR2 sequences are MDHEN and SYDVKM. TCRdb's copy holds only in-frame clones and misses some; the assay was immunoSEQ multiplex PCR. This table holds about 2,500,000 clones, approximately 90% found once. The rearrangement uses TRBV28 and TRBJ1-1; possible D gene TRBD1, 5 bases. Material: naive CD4+ T cells sorted from blood. Subset in this sample: CD45RA+ positively selected. This clonotype was sampled from a young man in good health. CDR3 nucleotide sequence: TGTGCCAGCAGTCCATCGGGGCCAGGGCGGAACGCTGAAGCTTTCTTT. Translation gives CASSPSGPGRNAEAFF.